Each of the 11 T cell receptor beta chains below was sequenced from the same sample in a study of spatial heterogeneity in lung cancer. TCRdb fed the 5' RACE reads into MiXCR, producing one record per CDR3 protein. This table has about 36,000 distinct CDR3 sequences, less than 9% appearing once. Time point defined: sample taken at primary tumor resection. The material sequenced was PBMCs, taken at surgery. The source of these receptors is a female donor with early-stage non-small cell lung cancer.

By sample share, this clonotype is medium-sized. This chain joins TRBV7-9 and TRBJ1-2, with a possible D match to TRBD1 (6 bases). The CDR3 is 12 amino acids. The V gene's germline CDR1 is SEHNR and CDR2 FQNEAQ (reference sequence). V gave up 4 bases and J gave up 4 bases, with 7 bases separating them. The CDR3 sequence: CASSWDIYGYTF. The CDR3 DNA follows: TGTGCCAGCAGCTGGGACATCTATGGCTACACCTTC.

The sample holds many counts of this clonotype. The chain is built from TRBV10-3 and TRBJ1-1; a possible D gene is TRBD1 (6 bases). The CDR3 extends over 12 amino acids. V was clipped by 11 bases and J by 1 base, with 11 bases between them. Germline V gives CDR1 ENHRY, CDR2 SYGVKD. DNA for the CDR3: TGTGCCGCTGGACAGACGAACACTGAAGCTTTCTTT. It specifies CAAGQTNTEAFF.

This clonotype showed up many times. V and J are TRBV2 and TRBJ2-3; D is uncertain. The CDR3 is 12 amino acids. Trimming took 5 bases from V and 4 from J, leaving 7 bases between them. CDR1 and CDR2 (germline): SNHLY, FYNNEI. In nucleotides, the CDR3 is TGTGCCAGCAGTCCAAGTCCAGATACGCAGTATTTT. Its translation: CASSPSPDTQYF. The full variable domain, completed using reference TRBV2 and TRBJ2-3, is EPEVTQTPSHQVTQMGQEVILRCVPISNHLYFYWYRQILGQKVEFLVSFYNNEISEKSEIFDDQFSVERPDGSNFTLKIRSTKLEDSAMYFCASSPSPDTQYFGPGTRLTVL.

This clonotype was picked up a small number of times. J is TRBJ2-3 and V is TRBV11-3, with 11 bases lining up with TRBD1. Germline V gene data show CDR1 as SGHNT and CDR2 as YENEEA. The CDR3 is 15 amino acids. The V and J ends lost 5 bases and 5 bases, in that order; junction bases with no gene match: 6. The CDR3 DNA reads TGTGCCAGCAGCGAAAGGACAGGGGGCTTAGATACGCAGTATTTT. Translating it yields CASSERTGGLDTQYF.

This clonotype was seen a handful of times. The J gene is TRBJ2-3, the V gene TRBV6-1, with a tentative D call TRBD2 (5 bases). The CDR3 runs 15 residues. The V end lost 5 bases, the J end lost 1 base, and 13 bases lay between the germline ends. The germline gives CDR1 MNHNS, CDR2 SASEGT. DNA of the CDR3: TGTGCCAGCAGTCGAGGGTTAGTCGGCACAGATACGCAGTATTTT. Translation gives CASSRGLVGTDTQYF.

Here the CDR3 reads CASSFGREGTDTQYF. CDR3 sequence (DNA): TGTGCCAGCAGTTTTGGGCGGGAGGGAACAGATACGCAGTATTTT. This chain links TRBV6-2 or TRBV6-3 with TRBJ2-3, with TRBD2 identical over 9 bases. Per germline, CDR1 MNHEY and CDR2 SVGEGT. The CDR3 totals 15 residues. V was clipped by 4 bases and J by 3 bases; unmatched bases: 5.

This clonotype was detected many times. V gene TRBV20-1 combines with J gene TRBJ1-4, with 8 nucleotides matching TRBD1. The CDR3 loop spans 15 amino acids. V gave up 3 bases and J gave up 8 bases; unmatched junction bases: 11. Germline CDR1 is DFQATT and CDR2 is SNEGSKA (reference sequence). The CDR3 region is CSARRSDRVNEKLFF. The CDR3 DNA reads TGCAGTGCTAGGAGGTCGGACAGGGTAAACGAAAAACTGTTTTTT.

J is TRBJ1-4 and V is TRBV29-1, with D possibly TRBD1 on 5 matching bases. In germline, CDR1 is SQVTM, CDR2 ANQGSEA. V gave up 4 bases and J gave up 7 bases, with 10 bases separating them. There are 12 residues in the CDR3. This chain's CDR3 is CSVVGTAEKLFF. The CDR3 nucleotides are TGCAGCGTTGTTGGGACGGCTGAAAAACTGTTTTTT.

This clonotype was seen only a few times. This chain joins TRBV7-8 and TRBJ2-7, with D possibly matching TRBD1 (5 bases). The CDR3 length is 13 residues. Germline V gives CDR1 SGHVS, CDR2 FQNEAQ. The V end was cut by 5 bases, the J end by 3 bases, with 11 bases between. CDR3 region: CASSPTTDYEQYF. CDR3 bases: TGTGCCAGCAGCCCAACGACAGACTACGAGCAGTACTTC.

This clonotype occurred many times. The gene calls are TRBV15 and TRBJ1-4; D unclear. The germline CDR1 and CDR2 sequences are LNHNV and YYDKDF (reference sequence). The V gene lost 5 bases and the J gene lost 7 bases, with 11 bases spanning the gap. The CDR3 covers 13 residues. CDR3 loop: CATSPRQAEKLFF. The CDR3 region has the DNA TGTGCCACCAGCCCCCGGCAGGCTGAAAAACTGTTTTTT.

The table lists this clonotype with many counts. The chain recombines TRBV3-1 with TRBJ2-7; D call uncertain. This CDR3 is 15 amino acids long. Germline assignment: CDR1 LGHDT and CDR2 YNNKEL (reference sequence). The ends were cut back, 4 bases at V and 1 base at J, with 14 bases in the middle. CDR3 bases: TGTGCCAGCAGCCCTGGTCTTGAAATTTCCTACGAGCAGTACTTC. It codes for CASSPGLEISYEQYF.